This T cell receptor beta chain originates from a study of cytomegalovirus exposure and HLA in healthy donors. Study-wide results and caveats: Being productive about 90% or about 30% of the time was typical of most TCR beta V segments in an earlier analysis.

The PCR ran on 60 Vbeta and 13 Jbeta primers. TCRdb's copy holds only in-frame clones and misses some; the assay was immunoSEQ multiplex PCR. The table has 150,000 to 200,000 clones, approximately 59% seen once. With regard to this clone: The antigen is not known.

In germline, CDR1 is MDHEN, CDR2 SYDVKM. V shed 8 bases and J 1 base; nucleotides not matched to a gene: 3. This CDR3 region has 13 residues. The sequence came from a man aged 35 to 55 in good health and CMV-seronegative. Sample: PBMCs. The rearrangement links TRBV28 to TRBJ1-2, with TRBD1 identical over 8 bases. The CDR3 here is CASADRVNYGYTF. CDR3 sequence (DNA): TGTGCCAGCGCGGACAGGGTTAACTATGGCTACACCTTC.